The 24 T cell receptor beta chains in this list originate from one sample, sequenced in a study of naive and memory T cell subsets. The study, taken as a whole, reports: Possibly reflecting memory cells re-expressing CD45RA, a few larger clonotypes occurred in naive repertoires, especially CD8.

No antigen is known for these receptors. The beta constant-region primer was an equimolar mix of two oligonucleotides covering TRBC1 and TRBC2. Four rounds of PCR amplified the ligated cDNA using nested alpha and beta constant-region primers plus SP2. One entry per CDR3 protein results from TCRdb running MiXCR on the UMI-ligation and nested PCR reads. The sample shows about 140,000 distinct CDR3 sequences, around 21% of them seen only once. The sample was naive CD8+ T cells from blood. These receptors originate from a human donor in good health.

This clonotype was recorded a few times. This chain links TRBV10-3 with TRBJ2-7; D may be TRBD1 or TRBD2 (6 bases each). This CDR3 spans 14 amino acids. The V and J ends lost 3 bases and 2 bases respectively, with 11 bases between them. Germline V gene sequence: CDR1 ENHRY, CDR2 SYGVKD. CDR3 region: CAISEDRGPYEQYF. The CDR3 DNA reads TGTGCCATCAGTGAAGATCGGGGGCCCTACGAGCAGTACTTC.

This clonotype came up a few times. The chain carries TRBV12-3 or TRBV12-4 and TRBJ2-7, with 7 bases fitting TRBD2. With V trimmed by 6 bases and J by 3 bases, 14 bases remained unmatched. The CDR3 covers 16 residues. The CDR3 loop reads CASSPGGSLVIYEQYF. The CDR3 DNA is TGTGCCAGCAGCCCTGGCGGGAGCTTGGTGATCTACGAGCAGTACTTC.

The gene calls are TRBV7-6 and TRBJ2-1; 9 bases fit TRBD1. With 5 bases clipped from V and 13 bases from J, the junction kept 9 bases outside the gene matches. CDR3 size: 13 residues. Germline V gives CDR1 SGHVS, CDR2 FNYEAQ. The CDR3 loop reads CASSPLATGGQFF. CDR3 coding DNA: TGTGCCAGCAGCCCACTAGCTACAGGGGGCCAGTTCTTC.

The chain has TRBV6-2 or TRBV6-3 and TRBJ2-7; D might be TRBD1 (6 bases). Germline V gene sequence: CDR1 MNHEY, CDR2 SVGEGT. V was cut by 2 bases and J by 6 bases, with 14 bases left in between. CDR3 length: 14 residues. The CDR3 bases are TGTGCCAGCAGTTACCCGGGACACTCGGTCGAGCAGTACTTC. It yields the protein CASSYPGHSVEQYF.

The rearrangement joins TRBV10-3 to TRBJ2-3; 11 nucleotides align to TRBD2. V dropped 8 bases and J dropped 4; count of bases not matched to a gene: 5. Germline V CDR1 and CDR2: ENHRY, SYGVKD. This CDR3 has 14 residues. The CDR3 protein is CAIYSGRGADTQYF. The CDR3 bases are TGTGCCATCTATAGCGGGAGGGGTGCAGATACGCAGTATTTT.

This clonotype was counted a few times. The chain recombines TRBV27 with TRBJ2-7; 7 bases map to TRBD2. CDR3 size: 16 residues. V shed 0 bases and J 4 bases; nucleotides not matched to a gene: 9. The germline V gene has CDR1 MNHEY and CDR2 SMNVEV (reference sequence). This CDR3 is CASSLSGEGETYEQYF. CDR3 bases: TGTGCCAGCAGTTTATCGGGGGAGGGAGAGACGTACGAGCAGTACTTC.

This clonotype was observed once. This rearrangement joins TRBV24-1 to TRBJ2-7, with TRBD1 matching over 7 bases. Germline assignment: CDR1 KGHDR and CDR2 SFDVKD. J was trimmed by 12 bases and V by 4 bases; bases with no gene match: 17. The CDR3 spans 15 residues. DNA of the CDR3: TGTGCCACCAGTGACCCTGACAGGGAACGCGACCGGACGTACTTC. It translates to CATSDPDRERDRTYF.

This chain joins TRBV29-1 and TRBJ2-3; D is unclear. The CDR3 covers 14 residues. The germline V gene has CDR1 SQVTM and CDR2 ANQGSEA. Between the trimmed V and J ends, which lost 8 bases and 1 base, there was a span of 16 bases. Here the CDR3 DNA reads TGCAGCACGGTCTTGGCAGATGGCACAGATACGCAGTATTTT. Amino acid sequence: CSTVLADGTDTQYF.

The sample holds a few counts of this clonotype. The chain couples TRBV11-1 to TRBJ1-1; D is unresolved. The CDR3 sequence is 15 residues long. CDR1 and CDR2 from the germline V gene are SGHAT and FQDESV (reference sequence). V lost 2 bases and J lost 0, with 10 bases in between. The CDR3, as DNA: TGTGCCAGCAGCTTATTCCCCGAGCTGAACACTGAAGCTTTCTTT. Translation: CASSLFPELNTEAFF.

In this sample, this clonotype turned up a few times. The CDR3, as DNA: TGCAGTGCTAGAGATTGGGGAACTACTACTACTTGGACAGATACGCAGTATTTT. This translates into CSARDWGTTTTWTDTQYF. The chain combines TRBV20-1 with TRBJ2-3; the D is unclear. Trimming pared 0 bases from V and 3 bases from J, leaving 22 bases between. CDR3 length equals 18 residues. CDR1 DFQATT and CDR2 SNEGSKA come from the germline V gene (reference sequence).

This clonotype was seen many times. V is TRBV3-1 and J is TRBJ1-4, with TRBD1 as a possible D gene (5 bases). Germline V gene data show CDR1 as LGHDT and CDR2 as YNNKEL (reference sequence). V was cut by 1 base and J by 6 bases, with 12 bases left in between. This CDR3 comprises 15 residues. This chain's CDR3 is CASSQGWQGDEKLFF. The CDR3 nucleotides read TGTGCCAGCAGCCAAGGGTGGCAGGGCGATGAAAAACTGTTTTTT.

This clonotype was counted a few times. The chain has TRBV11-1 and TRBJ2-5; D uncertain. The germline V and J ends were trimmed by 1 base and 0 bases, with 15 bases remaining between them. Germline CDR1 is SGHAT and CDR2 is FQDESV (reference sequence). The CDR3 is 17 amino acids. The CDR3 DNA sequence: TGTGCCAGCAGCTTAGGCCGAGCTGACACCTACCAAGAGACCCAGTACTTC. Protein: CASSLGRADTYQETQYF.

The chain is built from TRBV29-1 and TRBJ2-7; a possible D gene is TRBD1 (5 bases). The CDR3 is 13 residues long. Germline loops: CDR1 SQVTM, CDR2 ANQGSEA. Trimming stripped 3 bases from V and 7 bases from J, with 16 bases between. CDR3 residues: CSVDWQGLGEQYF. As DNA, the CDR3 is TGCAGCGTTGATTGGCAGGGTTTGGGGGAGCAGTACTTC.

This clonotype was detected only a few times. The chain couples TRBV21-1 to TRBJ1-2. TRBV21-1 is recorded as a pseudogene. CDR3 length: 13 amino acids. CDR3 nucleotides: TGTGCCAGCAGCAAAATCTGGGGCTATGGCTACACCTTC. It is translated as CASSKIWGYGYTF.

The chain recombines TRBV28 with TRBJ2-7, with D uncertain. Trimming left V 6 bases short and J 2 bases short, with 11 bases between. The length of the CDR3 is 13 residues. CDR1 is MDHEN and CDR2 is SYDVKM in the germline V gene. CDR3 coding DNA: TGTGCCAGCAGAGCACAAGGTCCCTACGAGCAGTACTTC. Protein sequence: CASRAQGPYEQYF.

This chain joins TRBV10-3 and TRBJ1-5; 7 bases align to TRBD1. The CDR3 runs to 13 residues. Germline values: CDR1 ENHRY, CDR2 SYGVKD. With V trimmed by 10 bases and J by 2 bases, 5 bases remained unmatched. In DNA form, the CDR3 reads TGTGCCACATACAGGGGCGGCAATCAGCCCCAGCATTTT. Translated: CATYRGGNQPQHF.

The chain links TRBV7-6 to TRBJ2-1; 14 bases are a match to TRBD2. J lost 7 bases, V lost 4 bases, and 6 bases had no gene match. The CDR3 totals 16 residues. CDR1 is SGHVS and CDR2 is FNYEAQ in the germline V gene. DNA for the CDR3: TGTGCCAGCAGCTCGCCGGGACTAGCGGGAGTTAATGAGCAGTTCTTC. Amino acid sequence: CASSSPGLAGVNEQFF.

This clonotype was observed a few times. The chain joins TRBV21-1 to TRBJ2-2. TRBV21-1 is flagged as a pseudogene. This CDR3 spans 16 amino acids. In DNA form, the CDR3 reads TGTGCCAGCAGCAGGTGTCAGGCAAAGAACACCGGGGAGCTGTTTTTT. Amino acids: CASSRCQAKNTGELFF.

A few counts support this clonotype. The rearrangement uses TRBV7-3 and TRBJ2-3; D is possibly TRBD2 (6 bases). The CDR3 extends over 14 amino acids. CDR1 and CDR2 (germline): SGHTA, FQGTGA. V dropped 6 bases and J dropped 2 bases, with 12 bases sitting between them. This CDR3 is CASSGGSDTDTQYF. The CDR3 DNA reads as TGTGCCAGCAGTGGGGGGTCAGACACAGATACGCAGTATTTT.

V is TRBV5-1 and J is TRBJ2-7; 14 nucleotides agree with TRBD2. The junction had 6 bases not matched to a gene; V was cut back by 5 bases and J by 5 bases. CDR3 length: 15 residues. Germline loops: CDR1 SGHRS, CDR2 YFSETQ. CDR3 DNA sequence: TGCGCCAGCAGAACCGTGGGACTAGCGGGAGACGAGCAGTACTTC. It yields the protein CASRTVGLAGDEQYF.

The genes are TRBV27 and TRBJ2-7; TRBD1 might be the D (6 bases). The CDR3 is 14 residues long. Germline loops: CDR1 MNHEY, CDR2 SMNVEV (reference sequence). V was cut by 3 bases and J by 5 bases, with 14 bases left in between. CDR3 in DNA: TGTGCCAGCAGTTTCGGGACATCCGGCAACGAGCAGTACTTC. Translated: CASSFGTSGNEQYF.

The rearrangement links TRBV12-3 or TRBV12-4 to TRBJ2-5; 9 bases are shared with TRBD1. CDR3 size: 13 residues. Losses at the gene ends were 7 bases for V and 3 bases for J; bases not matched to a gene: 3. CDR3 protein: CASTRTGEETQYF. The CDR3 bases are TGTGCCAGCACCAGGACAGGGGAAGAGACCCAGTACTTC.

The chain links TRBV7-8 to TRBJ2-1; D call uncertain. Germline CDR1 and CDR2: SGHVS and FQNEAQ. V was shortened by 6 bases and J by 5 bases, with 14 bases between the two germline ends. The CDR3 spans 14 residues. CDR3 in amino acids: CASRLPGRHNEQFF. CDR3 coding DNA: TGTGCCAGCAGATTGCCAGGACGGCACAATGAGCAGTTCTTC.

The chain uses TRBV28 and TRBJ2-7; D call uncertain. This CDR3 is 11 amino acids long. Looked up from germline, CDR1 is MDHEN and CDR2 is SYDVKM. The germline V and J ends were trimmed by 4 bases and 6 bases, with 7 bases remaining between them. As DNA, the CDR3 is TGTGCCAGCAGTTCGATGGCCGAGCAGTACTTC. It specifies CASSSMAEQYF. Full variable domain (missing parts from reference TRBV28 and TRBJ2-7): DVKVTQSSRYLVKRTGEKVFLECVQDMDHENMFWYRQDPGLGLRLIYFSYDVKMKEKGDIPEGYSVSREKKERFSLILESASTNQTSMYLCASSSMAEQYFGPGTRLTVT.